A single sample gave rise to the 19 T cell receptor beta chains below, sequenced in a study of blood T cell repertoires in COVID-19. The data were produced by immunoSEQ multiplex PCR, yet TCRdb's version contains in-frame clones alone and is incomplete. The data contain 95,000 to 100,000 clones, 86% of them seen just once; the ten biggest clones take up 1.5% to 2%. The sequencing input was peripheral blood. The receptors here all came from an older man with acute or convalescent COVID-19.

The chain employs TRBV4-1 and TRBJ2-3; D is unclear. The CDR3 sequence is 16 residues long. Germline V gene data show CDR1 as MGHRA and CDR2 as YSYEKL. V shed 5 bases and J shed 2 bases, with 17 bases lying between them. The CDR3 nucleotides read TGCGCCAGCAGCTCAAGCACATTAGCAATCACAGATACGCAGTATTTT. As protein: CASSSSTLAITDTQYF.

This clone was detected only once. The V gene is TRBV7-9, the J gene TRBJ2-2; TRBD2 matches 7 bases. CDR1 is SEHNR, CDR2 FQNEAQ, per germline (reference sequence). V dropped 2 bases and J dropped 0; count of bases not matched to a gene: 3. The CDR3 consists of 16 residues. For the CDR3, the DNA is TGTGCCAGCAGCTTAAGAAGCGGGGCGAACACCGGGGAGCTGTTTTTT. Residues: CASSLRSGANTGELFF.

This clone was detected a few times. The chain couples TRBV15 to TRBJ1-6; D call uncertain. Germline lookup yields CDR1 LNHNV and CDR2 YYDKDF (reference sequence). The CDR3 length is 15 residues. The ends were cut back, 0 bases at V and 5 bases at J, with 8 bases in the middle. The CDR3 reads CATSRDPLNNSPLHF. The DNA of the CDR3 is TGTGCCACCAGCAGAGACCCCCTAAATAATTCACCCCTCCACTTT.

This chain uses TRBV28 with TRBJ1-5; weak D call: TRBD1 (6 bases). The CDR3 sequence is 14 residues long. CDR1 is MDHEN, CDR2 SYDVKM, per germline. The V gene lost 2 bases and the J gene lost 6 bases, with 11 bases spanning the gap. The CDR3 protein is CASSLPGEGQPQHF. The CDR3 DNA is TGTGCCAGCAGTTTACCAGGGGAGGGTCAGCCCCAGCATTTT.

DNA for the CDR3: TGTGCCAGCAGCTTTTCAACAGGTTACAATGAGCAGTTCTTC. Its protein is CASSFSTGYNEQFF. J is TRBJ2-1 and V is TRBV5-5, with D perhaps TRBD1 (5 bases). Per the germline V gene, CDR1 is SGHKS and CDR2 is YYEKEE (reference sequence). The CDR3 has 14 amino acids. Deletions cut 2 bases from V and 4 bases from J, with 10 bases between.

The rearrangement joins TRBV4-3 to TRBJ2-7, with D perhaps matching TRBD2 (6 bases). V lost 1 base and J lost 5, with 15 bases in between. Germline V gene lookup returns CDR1 LGHNA and CDR2 YSLEER. There are 15 residues in the CDR3. Written as DNA, the CDR3 is TGCGCCAGCAGCCAAGCCCAGGAGGGATGGAACGAGCAGTACTTC. Residues: CASSQAQEGWNEQYF.

The rearrangement uses TRBV7-2 and TRBJ1-6; D is unclear. The CDR3 covers 13 residues. V was pared by 2 bases and J by 6 bases, with 5 bases between. Germline V gene lookup returns CDR1 SGHTA and CDR2 FQGNSA. The DNA of the CDR3 is TGTGCCAGCAGCTTATTCGGTAATTCACCCCTCCACTTT. Encoded protein: CASSLFGNSPLHF.

This clone was picked up one time. The chain couples TRBV7-6 to TRBJ2-1; 7 positions agree with TRBD2. The V segment lost 5 bases and the J segment 4 bases; nucleotides outside the gene matches: 2. This CDR3 has 13 residues. Per germline, CDR1 SGHVS and CDR2 FNYEAQ. The CDR3 nucleotides are TGTGCCAGCAGCGGCGGGGGATACAATGAGCAGTTCTTC. Its protein is CASSGGGYNEQFF. Drawing the rest from reference TRBV7-6 and TRBJ2-1, the complete variable domain is GAGVSQSPRYKVTKRGQDVALRCDPISGHVSLYWYRQALGQGPEFLTYFNYEAQQDKSGLPNDRFSAERPEGSISTLTIQRTEQRDSAMYRCASSGGGYNEQFFGPGTRLTVL.

The chain employs TRBV19 and TRBJ2-1; 10 positions match TRBD2. CDR1 is LNHDA, CDR2 SQIVND, per germline (reference sequence). Germline trimming cut 1 base from V and 7 bases from J; bases unmatched to any gene: 4. There are 15 residues in the CDR3. DNA of the CDR3: TGTGCCAGTAGTATAGGGAGCGGGAGGGGGAATGAGCAGTTCTTC. Amino acid sequence: CASSIGSGRGNEQFF. The whole variable domain, filled in from reference TRBV19 and TRBJ2-1, reads DGGITQSPKYLFRKEGQNVTLSCEQNLNHDAMYWYRQDPGQGLRLIYYSQIVNDFQKGDIAEGYSVSREKKESFPLTVTSAQKNPTAFYLCASSIGSGRGNEQFFGPGTRLTVL.

This chain uses TRBV7-2 with TRBJ2-4, with a tentative D call TRBD2 (6 bases). There are 15 residues in the CDR3. Germline CDR1 SGHTA, CDR2 FQGNSA. V lost 3 bases, J lost 8 bases, and 17 bases lay in between. CDR3 protein: CASSLSGPTVDIQYF. CDR3 in DNA: TGTGCCAGCAGCTTGAGCGGGCCCACCGTGGACATTCAGTACTTC.

This chain connects TRBV4-2 to TRBJ2-7; 11 bases match TRBD2. After removal of 5 bases from V and 3 bases from J, the junction contained 3 bases not matched to a gene. The germline V gene encodes CDR1 LGHNA and CDR2 YNFKEQ. The CDR3 consists of 14 residues. CDR3 coding DNA: TGTGCCAGCAGCTCAGGACTAGCGGGCTACGAGCAGTACTTC. It codes for CASSSGLAGYEQYF.

V is TRBV10-2 and J is TRBJ2-7; weak D call: TRBD2 (6 bases). Germline V gene sequence: CDR1 WSHSY, CDR2 SAAADI. CDR3 length: 16 amino acids. Trimming left V 4 bases short and J 4 bases short, with 20 bases between. As DNA, the CDR3 is TGCGCCAGCAGTGGGCCGGGAGAAGGCAGTAGGTACGAGCAGTACTTC. Translating it yields CASSGPGEGSRYEQYF.

For the CDR3, the DNA is TGTGCCATCAGTGAGGGCAGGGGTATCGAGCCCCAGCATTTT. It yields the protein CAISEGRGIEPQHF. V is TRBV10-3 and J is TRBJ1-5; weak D call: TRBD1 (6 bases). Trimming shortened V by 2 bases and J by 8 bases, and 13 bases separated the two germline ends. This CDR3 has 14 amino acids. Germline CDR1 ENHRY, CDR2 SYGVKD.

The CDR3 loop is CATSAGGEQYF. The CDR3, as DNA: TGTGCCACCAGTGCGGGGGGCGAGCAGTACTTC. The rearrangement links TRBV24-1 to TRBJ2-7; 7 nucleotides align to TRBD2. Germline V gene data show CDR1 as KGHDR and CDR2 as SFDVKD. The CDR3 runs to 11 residues. V lost 5 bases, J lost 6 bases, and 0 bases stayed unmatched.

V and J are TRBV5-6 and TRBJ1-1; D is uncertain. Germline loops: CDR1 SGHDT, CDR2 YYEEEE. The CDR3 spans 12 residues. V was clipped by 0 bases and J by 10 bases, with 10 bases between them. DNA for the CDR3: TGTGCCAGCAGCTTGGAAGGTCGGGGAGCTTTCTTT. It codes for CASSLEGRGAFF. Complete variable domain (other parts from reference TRBV5-6 and TRBJ1-1): DAGVTQSPTHLIKTRGQQVTLRCSPKSGHDTVSWYQQALGQGPQFIFQYYEEEERQRGNFPDRFSGHQFPNYSSELNVNALLLGDSALYLCASSLEGRGAFFGQGTRLTVV.

The chain has TRBV4-2 and TRBJ2-7; maybe TRBD2 (6 bases). CDR1 LGHNA and CDR2 YNFKEQ come from the germline V gene. The CDR3 extends over 15 amino acids. V was pared by 1 base and J by 6 bases, with 16 bases between. DNA for the CDR3: TGTGCCAGCAGCCAAGGACGGGCGGGAATCGGCGAGCAGTACTTC. Its translation: CASSQGRAGIGEQYF.

This rearrangement joins TRBV6-2 or TRBV6-3 to TRBJ1-1; 8 nucleotides line up with TRBD1. The CDR3 has 17 amino acids. V lost 0 bases, J lost 0 bases, and 6 bases stayed unmatched. The V gene's germline CDR1 is MNHEY and CDR2 SVGEGT. Written as DNA, the CDR3 is TGTGCCAGCAGTTACTCGAGGGACAGGCCTTTGAACACTGAAGCTTTCTTT. Translation: CASSYSRDRPLNTEAFF.

The chain couples TRBV6-5 to TRBJ2-3; D is possibly TRBD2 (6 bases). V was shortened by 7 bases and J by 4 bases, with 12 bases between the two germline ends. The CDR3 has 13 residues. Germline values: CDR1 MNHEY, CDR2 SVGAGI. CDR3: CASKPWGADTQYF. As DNA, the CDR3 is TGTGCCAGCAAGCCGTGGGGGGCAGATACGCAGTATTTT.

This rearrangement joins TRBV4-3 to TRBJ2-5; 7 positions agree with TRBD2. Germline CDR1 reads LGHNA; CDR2 reads YSLEER. There are 16 residues in the CDR3. The V and J ends lost 4 bases and 2 bases, in that order; junction bases with no gene match: 10. The CDR3 region is CASSPAGRREQETQYF. The DNA for the CDR3 is TGCGCCAGCAGCCCCGCCGGAAGGCGGGAGCAAGAGACCCAGTACTTC.